Given below is one TCR beta chain in context. The sample originates from a study of blood T cell repertoires in COVID-19. At the level of the study: Collection of acute and convalescent COVID-19 samples took place in the United States, Italy and Spain.

There are 15 residues in the CDR3. Per germline, CDR1 LNHDA and CDR2 SQIVND (reference sequence). Trimming cost V 4 bases and J 7 bases; bases outside gene matches: 8. Original methodology: From reference gene primer amplification, estimates of nucleated cell counts were derived. The protocol was immunoSEQ multiplex PCR, while the TCRdb copy is restricted to in-frame clones and leaves out a portion. V and J calls and clone size come straight from that table; D and trimming were deduced from the DNA. Of 20,000 to 25,000 clones in the sample, roughly 87% were seen once. The rearrangement uses TRBV19 and TRBJ2-2; 8 bases fit TRBD1. The source of this sequence is a human donor with active COVID-19. The donor label of this sample is uncertain. The sample comprised peripheral blood. CDR3 in amino acids: CASSTIGTGGGELFF. The CDR3 DNA reads as TGTGCCAGTAGTACCATCGGGACAGGCGGCGGGGAGCTGTTTTTT.